The 28 T cell receptor beta chains reported below all come from one sample, sequenced in a study of blood T cell repertoires in COVID-19. The data were produced by immunoSEQ multiplex PCR, yet TCRdb's version contains in-frame clones alone and is incomplete. The sample carries 150,000 to 200,000 clones, roughly 89% recorded once. The sequenced material came from PBMCs or T cells enriched from blood (not recorded which). All receptors derive from a woman aged 40-49 years with acute COVID-19.

The rearrangement joins TRBV5-1 to TRBJ1-1, with D maybe TRBD1 (5 bases). Germline V lookup: CDR1 SGHRS, CDR2 YFSETQ. The CDR3 loop spans 13 amino acids. The ends were cut back, 4 bases at V and 7 bases at J, with 14 bases in the middle. CDR3 nucleotides: TGCGCCAGCAGCACAATCCCGGGACTTGAAGCTTTCTTT. This translates into CASSTIPGLEAFF.

V and J are TRBV3-1 (or the pseudogene TRBV3-2) and TRBJ2-7, with 11 bases matching TRBD1. Trimming at V came to 3 bases and at J to 4 bases, leaving 5 bases not matched to a gene. This CDR3 has 15 residues. Germline-derived CDR1 and CDR2 are LGHDT and YNNKEL (reference sequence). The CDR3 DNA reads TGTGCCAGCAGCCATCCCGGGACAGGGGGATACGAGCAGTACTTC. This gives the protein CASSHPGTGGYEQYF.

This clone was observed a single time. The CDR3 reads CASSFMGQNEKLFF. CDR3 DNA sequence: TGTGCCAGCAGTTTCATGGGACAAAATGAAAAACTGTTTTTT. V is TRBV27 and J is TRBJ1-4; TRBD1 might be the D (6 bases). Germline-derived CDR1 and CDR2 are MNHEY and SMNVEV (reference sequence). V dropped 3 bases and J dropped 5 bases, with 10 bases sitting between them. The CDR3 extends over 14 amino acids.

The genes are TRBV7-9 and TRBJ2-1; 8 bases line up with TRBD2. The CDR3 extends over 18 amino acids. In germline, CDR1 is SEHNR, CDR2 FQNEAQ (reference sequence). J gave up 5 bases and V 2 bases, and 14 bases lay outside the gene matches. In DNA, the CDR3 is TGTGCCAGCAGCTTACAGCGAAGCGTGGGGACTAGAGACAATGAGCAGTTCTTC. Its protein is CASSLQRSVGTRDNEQFF.

This chain uses TRBV29-1 with TRBJ1-2; D not certain. The CDR3 is made up of 12 amino acids. The V and J ends lost 5 bases and 2 bases respectively, with 9 bases between them. Germline V lookup: CDR1 SQVTM, CDR2 ANQGSEA. The CDR3: CSVFTGNYGYTF. CDR3 coding DNA: TGCAGCGTTTTCACCGGGAACTATGGCTACACCTTC. The entire variable domain, with the rest obtained from reference TRBV29-1 and TRBJ1-2, is as follows: SAVISQKPSRDICQRGTSLTIQCQVDSQVTMMFWYRQQPGQSLTLIATANQGSEATYESGFVIDKFPISRPNLTFSTLTVSNMSPEDSSIYLCSVFTGNYGYTFGSGTRLTVV.

This chain joins TRBV6-2 or TRBV6-3 and TRBJ2-2, with D possibly being TRBD2 (6 bases). Germline CDR1 is MNHEY and CDR2 is SVGEGT. The V and J ends lost 2 bases and 2 bases respectively, with 15 bases between them. CDR3 size: 17 residues. CDR3: CASSYVRDWINTGELFF. The CDR3 nucleotides read TGTGCCAGCAGTTACGTCCGGGACTGGATAAACACCGGGGAGCTGTTTTTT.

V and J are TRBV12-3 or TRBV12-4 and TRBJ1-2; the match to TRBD1 covers 12 bases. The CDR3 length is 12 residues. V dropped 5 bases and J dropped 14; count of bases not matched to a gene: 6. DNA of the CDR3: TGTGCCAGCAGTCCGGGACAGGGGGCGGGGACCTTC. Protein: CASSPGQGAGTF.

The CDR3 region has the DNA TGCGCCAGCAGCTCAAGGGGGAAGGAAGCTTTCTTT. It codes for CASSSRGKEAFF. This chain connects TRBV5-1 to TRBJ1-1; D perhaps matches TRBD1 (6 bases). Germline CDR1 and CDR2: SGHRS and YFSETQ. The CDR3 is 12 amino acids. Trimming shortened V by 3 bases and J by 8 bases, and 11 bases separated the two germline ends.

The chain couples TRBV11-1 to TRBJ2-1; 8 bases align to TRBD2. The germline CDR1 and CDR2 sequences are SGHAT and FQDESV (reference sequence). CDR3 length: 14 amino acids. V shed 4 bases and J 7 bases; nucleotides not matched to a gene: 6. Written as DNA, the CDR3 is TGTGCCAGCAGCTACAATAGCGGGATAAATGAGCAGTTCTTC. This encodes CASSYNSGINEQFF.

The chain joins TRBV10-3 to TRBJ1-2, with D possibly matching TRBD1 (5 bases). Germline lookup yields CDR1 ENHRY and CDR2 SYGVKD. Trimming pared 6 bases from V and 0 bases from J, leaving 8 bases between. There are 13 residues in the CDR3. CDR3 in amino acids: CAISGGANYGYTF. DNA of the CDR3: TGTGCCATCAGCGGGGGAGCTAACTATGGCTACACCTTC.

The chain joins TRBV9 to TRBJ2-3; TRBD2 matches 11 bases. Looked up from germline, CDR1 is SGDLS and CDR2 is YYNGEE. With V trimmed by 2 bases and J by 3 bases, 5 bases remained unmatched. This CDR3 has 16 residues. CDR3 residues: CASSVTGTSGTDTQYF. CDR3 DNA sequence: TGTGCCAGCAGCGTTACCGGGACTAGCGGAACAGATACGCAGTATTTT.

The chain links TRBV2 to TRBJ2-3; TRBD1 is a possible D gene (6 bases). The CDR3 has 15 residues. Per the germline V gene, CDR1 is SNHLY and CDR2 is FYNNEI. V gave up 2 bases and J gave up 0 bases, with 9 bases separating them. The CDR3 here is CASSEPQGSTDTQYF. For the CDR3, the DNA is TGTGCCAGCAGTGAACCCCAGGGGAGCACAGATACGCAGTATTTT.

CDR3 amino acids: CASSKSTGAYEQYF. The DNA for the CDR3 is TGTGCCAGCAGTAAATCTACCGGGGCCTACGAGCAGTACTTC. This chain links TRBV2 with TRBJ2-7; perhaps TRBD2 as D (5 bases). This CDR3 is 14 amino acids long. Between the trimmed V and J ends, which lost 5 bases and 2 bases, there was a span of 13 bases. Germline lookup yields CDR1 SNHLY and CDR2 FYNNEI.

V gene TRBV1 combines with J gene TRBJ1-4; TRBD1, the table's D call, lacks a check against the DNA. TRBV1 is a documented pseudogene. The CDR3 has 15 amino acids. CDR3 region: CTSSLPGRGNEKLFF. Here the CDR3 DNA reads TGCACCAGCAGCCTCCCAGGTAGGGGGAATGAAAAACTGTTTTTT.

This clone appeared a few times. The chain joins TRBV19 to TRBJ2-7; D possibly corresponds to TRBD1 (6 bases). The ends were cut back, 6 bases at V and 2 bases at J, with 20 bases in the middle. The CDR3 spans 16 residues. Germline loops: CDR1 LNHDA, CDR2 SQIVND (reference sequence). The chain's CDR3 is CASSPTSKQGTYEQYF. The CDR3 bases are TGTGCCAGTAGCCCGACCTCTAAACAGGGAACCTACGAGCAGTACTTC.

This chain links TRBV6-5 with TRBJ2-3; D not certain. This CDR3 region has 13 residues. V lost 6 bases, J lost 9 bases, and 16 bases lay in between. Germline V gene data show CDR1 as MNHEY and CDR2 as SVGAGI. The CDR3 DNA reads as TGTGCCAGCAGCTACCGACTCAATCGGACGCAGTATTTT. This gives the protein CASSYRLNRTQYF.

This clone occurred a few times. V is TRBV4-1 and J is TRBJ2-5; the D gene is possibly TRBD1 (6 bases). CDR1 and CDR2 (germline): MGHRA, YSYEKL. The V and J ends lost 0 bases and 5 bases respectively, with 16 bases between them. The CDR3 contains 16 residues. The CDR3 protein is CASSQDLSGVRETQYF. CDR3 DNA: TGCGCCAGCAGCCAAGATCTATCAGGGGTCCGTGAGACCCAGTACTTC.

The chain combines TRBV19 with TRBJ2-1, with D maybe TRBD1 (7 bases). The germline V gene encodes CDR1 LNHDA and CDR2 SQIVND (reference sequence). V was cut by 4 bases and J by 8 bases, with 21 bases left in between. This CDR3 has 16 residues. CDR3 loop: CASSTNRGGIRDEQFF. For the CDR3, the DNA is TGTGCCAGTAGTACCAACAGGGGAGGCATTAGAGATGAGCAGTTCTTC.

This rearrangement joins TRBV7-2 to TRBJ2-5; 12 bases fit TRBD2. Germline CDR1 is SGHTA and CDR2 is FQGNSA. This CDR3 contains 14 residues. Trimming removed 3 bases from V and 9 bases from J; junction bases left unmatched: 5. The CDR3 reads CASSLTSGSGAQYF. The CDR3 DNA reads as TGTGCCAGCAGCTTGACTAGCGGGAGTGGGGCCCAGTACTTC.

The rearrangement uses TRBV7-2 and TRBJ2-3, with 7 bases aligning to TRBD2. V was clipped by 0 bases and J by 5 bases; unmatched bases: 11. This CDR3 has 17 residues. CDR1 SGHTA and CDR2 FQGNSA come from the germline V gene. The CDR3 DNA is TGTGCCAGCAGCTTAGCTGTTTGGGGGGGGAGATTAGATACGCAGTATTTT. This translates into CASSLAVWGGRLDTQYF.

J is TRBJ2-3 and V is TRBV6-6; D is uncertain. The CDR3 covers 11 residues. V was pared by 8 bases and J by 3 bases, with 6 bases between. Germline CDR1 is MNHNY and CDR2 is SVGAGI (reference sequence). CDR3 residues: CASLKTDTQYF. CDR3 coding DNA: TGTGCCAGCCTAAAGACAGATACGCAGTATTTT.

The count of this clone is one. The J gene is TRBJ2-1, the V gene TRBV7-9; 9 bases map to TRBD2. The length of the CDR3 is 17 residues. V shed 1 base, J shed 0 bases, and the junction held 4 bases outside the gene matches. Germline CDR1 reads SEHNR; CDR2 reads FQNEAQ (reference sequence). The CDR3 nucleotides read TGTGCCAGCAGCTTAGATAGCGGGGGCCCCTCCTACAATGAGCAGTTCTTC. Encoded protein: CASSLDSGGPSYNEQFF.

The chain employs TRBV7-9 and TRBJ2-2; TRBD1 matches 8 bases. V trimming: 5 bases; J trimming: 4 bases; junction bases outside the gene matches: 9. CDR3 length equals 16 residues. Germline V gene data show CDR1 as SEHNR and CDR2 as FQNEAQ (reference sequence). DNA for the CDR3: TGTGCCAGCAGCAGACAGGGACAGGCGCGCACCGGGGAGCTGTTTTTT. Its protein is CASSRQGQARTGELFF.

The J gene is TRBJ1-5, the V gene TRBV4-1; the D gene is possibly TRBD1 (6 bases). The length of the CDR3 is 15 residues. Trimming shortened V by 3 bases and J by 3 bases, and 12 bases separated the two germline ends. CDR1 and CDR2 from the germline V gene are MGHRA and YSYEKL. CDR3 in DNA: TGCGCCAGCAGCCAGGATACAGGGTTCAATCAGCCCCAGCATTTT. Its translation is CASSQDTGFNQPQHF.

The chain has TRBV4-1 and TRBJ1-4; 10 positions agree with TRBD1. After removal of 1 base from V and 4 bases from J, the junction contained 6 bases not matched to a gene. There are 17 residues in the CDR3. The V gene's germline CDR1 is MGHRA and CDR2 YSYEKL. In nucleotides, the CDR3 is TGCGCCAGCAGCCAAGGGACAGGGGGAGTCGGTAATGAAAAACTGTTTTTT. This gives the protein CASSQGTGGVGNEKLFF.

This clone was picked up one time. This chain joins TRBV15 and TRBJ2-7; perhaps TRBD2 as D (7 bases). The germline gives CDR1 LNHNV, CDR2 YYDKDF (reference sequence). CDR3 size: 17 residues. Trimming cost V 2 bases and J 2 bases, with 19 bases left between them. CDR3 coding DNA: TGTGCCACCAGCAGACTGGGTCGGGGGGCAAAGACCTACGAGCAGTACTTC. This sequence encodes CATSRLGRGAKTYEQYF.

This chain connects TRBV19 to TRBJ1-4, with D tentatively TRBD1 (5 bases). Trimming took 5 bases from V and 3 from J, leaving 13 bases between them. The CDR3 totals 15 residues. Germline values: CDR1 LNHDA, CDR2 SQIVND (reference sequence). The CDR3 spells CASSGGGTANEKLFF. The DNA of the CDR3 is TGTGCCAGTAGTGGGGGAGGCACTGCTAATGAAAAACTGTTTTTT.

This chain links TRBV5-1 with TRBJ1-1; D is possibly TRBD1 (5 bases). V was shortened by 1 base and J by 3 bases, with 10 bases between the two germline ends. The CDR3 has 14 amino acids. Per the germline V gene, CDR1 is SGHRS and CDR2 is YFSETQ. CDR3 sequence (DNA): TGCGCCAGCAGCTTGCGGGGGGAGGACACTGAAGCTTTCTTT. This codes for CASSLRGEDTEAFF.